The 3 T cell receptor beta chains below come from one sample, sequenced in a study of cytomegalovirus exposure and HLA in healthy donors. Primers for the PCR totalled 60 Vbeta and 13 Jbeta. Sequencing was performed with immunoSEQ multiplex PCR; in TCRdb, only in-frame clones are kept and a portion is missing. The data show about 100,000 clones, roughly 78% seen once. The sample comprised PBMCs. These receptors were taken from a young man in good health and CMV-seronegative.

For this clone: The same CDR3 arises from other DNA sequences in this sample as well. The V call is TRBV5-1, the J call TRBJ1-5; D is undetermined. The CDR3 contains 15 residues. The germline CDR1 and CDR2 sequences are SGHRS and YFSETQ. Trimming removed 0 bases from V and 0 bases from J, with 7 bases in between. In nucleotides, the CDR3 is TGCGCCAGCAGCTTGGATGCGGATAGCAATCAGCCCCAGCATTTT. Protein: CASSLDADSNQPQHF. Combining the CDR3 with reference TRBV5-1 and TRBJ1-5 gives the whole variable domain KAGVTQTPRYLIKTRGQQVTLSCSPISGHRSVSWYQQTPGQGLQFLFEYFSETQRNKGNFPGRFSGRQFSNSRSEMNVSTLELGDSALYLCASSLDADSNQPQHFGDGTRLSIL.

This clone was counted once. The chain carries TRBV11-2 and TRBJ2-7; the match to TRBD1 covers 7 bases. Germline trimming cut 4 bases from V and 0 bases from J; bases unmatched to any gene: 6. The CDR3 loop spans 15 amino acids. Germline CDR1 reads SGHAT; CDR2 reads FQNNGV. The CDR3 sequence is CASSSTGTASYEQYF. CDR3 in DNA: TGTGCCAGCAGCTCTACCGGGACAGCCTCCTACGAGCAGTACTTC.

V usage is TRBV6-5 and J usage is TRBJ1-2, with a weak D call TRBD1 (6 bases). V gave up 2 bases and J gave up 5 bases, with 12 bases separating them. This CDR3 is 14 amino acids long. CDR1 and CDR2 from the germline V gene are MNHEY and SVGAGI. The DNA of the CDR3 is TGTGCCAGCAGTTACGCTGACAGGTCGTATGGCTACACCTTC. This codes for CASSYADRSYGYTF.